This T cell receptor beta chain was sequenced for a study of cytomegalovirus exposure and HLA in healthy donors. Points on this clone: Its antigen remains unidentified.

The PCR had 60 Vbeta and 13 Jbeta primers. Generated by immunoSEQ multiplex PCR, the TCRdb table keeps only in-frame clones and is missing some. Its clone listing holds fewer than 70,000 clones. CDR3 length equals 16 residues. Germline CDR1 MNHNS, CDR2 SASEGT. The V and J ends lost 4 bases and 2 bases, in that order; junction bases with no gene match: 10. Study findings and constraints: When analyzed later, the rates of TCR association showed variation by HLA locus, with DRB1 the most and HLA-C the fewest. Presence/absence analyses took donor sequencing depth as roughly uniform.

The sequence came from a man aged 25 to 45 in good health and CMV-seropositive. The chain has TRBV6-1 and TRBJ2-5, with TRBD1 matching over 7 bases. Input material: PBMCs. The CDR3 DNA follows: TGTGCCAGCAGTGTGAGCGTAGGACAGGCACAAGAGACCCAGTACTTC. Its translation: CASSVSVGQAQETQYF.